This T cell receptor beta chain was captured by sequencing in a study of shared clonotypes between healthy human individuals. V was trimmed by 5 bases and J by 2 bases, leaving 13 bases between them. Germline assignment: CDR1 SGHTA and CDR2 FQGTGA. The CDR3 has 15 residues. Sequenced by immunoSEQ multiplex PCR; TCRdb stores in-frame clones only, minus some. The sample consists of some 2.4 million clones, 93% of them appearing once. This TCR came from a man aged 18 to 30 in good health. Some clones in this sample may be carry-over from other donors' samples. The sample consisted of naive CD4+ T cells from PBMCs. Subset: CD45RA+ positively selected. The chain has TRBV7-3 and TRBJ1-5; TRBD1 might be the D (5 bases). For the CDR3, the DNA is TGTGCCAGCAGCACGCAGGGATCACGCAATCAGCCCCAGCATTTT. Encoded protein: CASSTQGSRNQPQHF.